These 26 T cell receptor beta chains came from one sample sequenced in a study of T cell responses to AZD1222 COVID-19 vaccine. Method: immunoSEQ multiplex PCR; TCRdb's copy keeps in-frame clones and lacks some. The sample records around 130,000 clones, roughly 85% being singletons. Sequenced here: peripheral blood, sampled on day 0 of AZD1222 vaccination. These receptors came from an adult in good health.

The chain combines TRBV7-9 with TRBJ2-5; 7 nucleotides agree with TRBD2. The CDR3 consists of 16 residues. V lost 4 bases to trimming and J lost 3 bases; unmatched junction nucleotides: 11. From germline, CDR1 is SEHNR and CDR2 FQNEAQ (reference sequence). The CDR3 nucleotides read TGTGCCAGCAGCTCCGTGACGGGGACTATCGAAGAGACCCAGTACTTC. This encodes CASSSVTGTIEETQYF.

The chain links TRBV6-5 to TRBJ1-2; 8 positions agree with TRBD1. Germline assignment: CDR1 MNHEY and CDR2 SVGAGI. The J segment lost 6 bases and the V segment lost 4 bases, leaving 7 bases of the junction unmatched. The CDR3 spans 14 residues. The CDR3 nucleotides read TGTGCCAGCAGTTGGTTAATACAGGGGGATGGCTACACCTTC. Encoded protein: CASSWLIQGDGYTF.

The chain joins TRBV6-1 to TRBJ1-6; 8 bases line up with TRBD1. After removal of 3 bases from V and 7 bases from J, the junction contained 5 bases not matched to a gene. This CDR3 is 15 amino acids long. Germline V lookup: CDR1 MNHNS, CDR2 SASEGT. Here the CDR3 reads CASSDPGGNNSPLHF. Written as DNA, the CDR3 is TGTGCCAGCAGTGATCCAGGGGGCAACAATTCACCCCTCCACTTT.

V and J are TRBV30 and TRBJ1-3, with D perhaps TRBD1 (6 bases). Germline values: CDR1 GTSNPN, CDR2 SVGIG (reference sequence). V shed 1 base and J shed 0 bases, with 10 bases lying between them. The CDR3 spans 15 residues. Here the CDR3 DNA reads TGTGCCTGGAGTGGGACAGTGCACTCTGGAAACACCATATATTTT. The encoded protein is CAWSGTVHSGNTIYF.

For the CDR3, the DNA is TGCGCCAGCAGCTTGGAGTACGGGACACTCCAGCCCCAGCATTTT. It translates to CASSLEYGTLQPQHF. The rearrangement uses TRBV5-1 and TRBJ1-5; maybe TRBD1 (6 bases). CDR3 length: 15 residues. Germline CDR1 SGHRS, CDR2 YFSETQ. V lost 0 bases, J lost 7 bases, and 14 bases lay in between.

The genes are TRBV24-1 and TRBJ1-5; 8 bases align to TRBD1. The germline V gene encodes CDR1 KGHDR and CDR2 SFDVKD. This CDR3 region has 15 residues. Unmatched junction bases numbered 8, after V lost 4 bases and J lost 7 bases. The CDR3 is CATSEQDRAKQPQHF. In DNA form, the CDR3 reads TGTGCCACCAGTGAACAGGACAGGGCTAAGCAGCCCCAGCATTTT.

The chain employs TRBV3-1 (or the pseudogene TRBV3-2) and TRBJ2-1, with D perhaps matching TRBD1 (6 bases). V shed 0 bases and J shed 7 bases, with 22 bases lying between them. There are 18 residues in the CDR3. Germline-derived CDR1 and CDR2 are LGHDT and YNNKEL (reference sequence). CDR3 DNA: TGTGCCAGCAGCCAAGATCTCCAATCGGGACAACCGAAAAATGAGCAGTTCTTC. It encodes CASSQDLQSGQPKNEQFF.

The V gene is TRBV3-1 (or the pseudogene TRBV3-2), the J gene TRBJ2-2; 9 bases are a match to TRBD2. CDR1 is LGHDT, CDR2 YNNKEL, per germline (reference sequence). With 4 bases clipped from V and 5 bases from J, the junction kept 11 bases outside the gene matches. The CDR3 has 17 residues. The CDR3 DNA follows: TGTGCCAGCAGCCTGGTGGGCGGGAGGGCCAGGACCGGGGAGCTGTTTTTT. Its protein is CASSLVGGRARTGELFF.

The CDR3 protein is CASSEGQEPNTEAFF. Written as DNA, the CDR3 is TGTGCCAGCAGTGAGGGACAGGAGCCGAACACTGAAGCTTTCTTT. This chain links TRBV6-1 with TRBJ1-1; 8 bases are a match to TRBD1. Germline V lookup: CDR1 MNHNS, CDR2 SASEGT. The CDR3 runs to 15 residues. The junction had 4 bases not matched to a gene; V was cut back by 3 bases and J by 1 base.

The chain links TRBV7-6 to TRBJ1-3, with D unclear. Germline CDR1 reads SGHVS; CDR2 reads FNYEAQ. CDR3 length equals 12 residues. V was pared by 6 bases and J by 8 bases, with 11 bases between. This CDR3 reads CASRGPPDTIYF. The DNA of the CDR3 is TGTGCCAGCAGAGGACCCCCGGACACCATATATTTT.

The chain is built from TRBV6-4 and TRBJ2-6, with D possibly being TRBD2 (6 bases). The CDR3 contains 16 residues. V was clipped by 3 bases and J by 0 bases, with 9 bases between them. The germline V gene has CDR1 MRHNA and CDR2 SNTAGT. The CDR3: CASSDLGGSGANVLTF. Written as DNA, the CDR3 is TGTGCCAGCAGTGATCTGGGGGGCTCTGGGGCCAACGTCCTGACTTTC.

This clone was recorded many times. The CDR3 here is CASSQATGANWAFF. CDR3 DNA sequence: TGTGCCAGCAGCCAAGCGACAGGGGCGAATTGGGCTTTCTTT. The chain has TRBV4-2 and TRBJ1-1; TRBD1 agrees at 8 bases. There are 14 residues in the CDR3. Germline trimming cut 1 base from V and 11 bases from J; bases unmatched to any gene: 9. Looked up from germline, CDR1 is LGHNA and CDR2 is YNFKEQ.

This sequence joins TRBV10-3 and TRBJ1-1; D not resolved. The CDR3 contains 13 residues. Trimming pared 9 bases from V and 2 bases from J, leaving 13 bases between. Germline V lookup: CDR1 ENHRY, CDR2 SYGVKD. The CDR3 DNA follows: TGTGCCATTCGACTCGAAGCTAACACTGAAGCTTTCTTT. Amino acid sequence: CAIRLEANTEAFF.

This clone has only one observation. J is TRBJ1-3 and V is TRBV6-5; 7 bases are a match to TRBD1. This CDR3 has 15 residues. In germline, CDR1 is MNHEY, CDR2 SVGAGI. J lost 6 bases, V lost 2 bases, and 7 bases had no gene match. The CDR3 DNA follows: TGTGCCAGCAGTTACCAAACAGGGGAGGAAAACACCATATATTTT. Amino acids: CASSYQTGEENTIYF.

The rearrangement joins TRBV2 to TRBJ2-1; 8 bases match TRBD2. The ends lost 4 bases at V and 7 bases at J; junction bases unmatched: 6. Germline V gene sequence: CDR1 SNHLY, CDR2 FYNNEI. The CDR3 runs 14 residues. The CDR3 DNA follows: TGTGCCAGCAGTGCGGGGGGGCCTTCGAATGAGCAGTTCTTC. It translates to CASSAGGPSNEQFF.

This rearrangement joins TRBV30 to TRBJ2-3, with D maybe TRBD1 (6 bases). Germline V gene data show CDR1 as GTSNPN and CDR2 as SVGIG (reference sequence). V shed 2 bases and J shed 7 bases, with 13 bases lying between them. This CDR3 spans 13 amino acids. The CDR3 sequence: CAWSPGATNTQYF. The CDR3 DNA is TGTGCCTGGAGTCCAGGGGCGACGAATACGCAGTATTTT.

J is TRBJ1-4 and V is TRBV18; unclear D gene. Per germline, CDR1 KGHSH and CDR2 LQKENI. This CDR3 spans 13 amino acids. The V end was cut by 0 bases, the J end by 8 bases, with 7 bases between. CDR3 DNA sequence: TGTGCCAGCTCACCACCTCCGGGGGAAAAACTGTTTTTT. Translation: CASSPPPGEKLFF. The complete variable domain, with remaining parts taken from reference TRBV18 and TRBJ1-4, reads NAGVMQNPRHLVRRRGQEARLRCSPMKGHSHVYWYRQLPEEGLKFMVYLQKENIIDESGMPKERFSAEFPKEGPSILRIQQVVRGDSAAYFCASSPPPGEKLFFGSGTQLSVL.

This chain links TRBV2 with TRBJ2-7, with 12 nucleotides matching TRBD1. Germline CDR1 is SNHLY and CDR2 is FYNNEI. The CDR3 has 14 residues. Germline trimming cut 2 bases from V and 7 bases from J; bases unmatched to any gene: 3. CDR3: CASSERDRGREQYF. The CDR3 bases are TGTGCCAGCAGTGAAAGGGACAGGGGGCGTGAGCAGTACTTC.

CDR3 in DNA: TGCGCCAGCAGCTTAGGTCGCGCGGGGAACTCTGGAAACACCATATATTTT. It codes for CASSLGRAGNSGNTIYF. The rearrangement links TRBV5-1 to TRBJ1-3, with D unclear. The ends were cut back, 2 bases at V and 0 bases at J, with 15 bases in the middle. Looked up from germline, CDR1 is SGHRS and CDR2 is YFSETQ. This CDR3 has 17 amino acids.

V and J are TRBV18 and TRBJ1-1; no definite D call. The CDR3 is made up of 15 amino acids. V dropped 2 bases and J dropped 1 base, with 11 bases sitting between them. CDR1 is KGHSH, CDR2 LQKENI, per germline. The chain's CDR3 is CASSPSQRSNTEAFF. CDR3 nucleotides: TGTGCCAGCTCACCAAGTCAGCGATCGAACACTGAAGCTTTCTTT.

This chain connects TRBV29-1 to TRBJ2-7, with TRBD1 matching 9 bases. V lost 5 bases to trimming and J lost 7 bases; unmatched junction nucleotides: 3. CDR1 and CDR2 (germline): SQVTM, ANQGSEA. The CDR3 is 11 residues long. The CDR3 DNA reads as TGCAGCGTTCGGACAGGGGTTGAGCAGTACTTC. Its protein is CSVRTGVEQYF.

This rearrangement joins TRBV7-2 to TRBJ2-3; the match to TRBD1 covers 8 bases. CDR1 is SGHTA, CDR2 FQGNSA, per germline. With V trimmed by 0 bases and J by 0 bases, 2 bases remained unmatched. This CDR3 spans 16 amino acids. The CDR3 spells CASSLARTGSTDTQYF. The CDR3 nucleotides read TGTGCCAGCAGCTTAGCCCGGACAGGGAGCACAGATACGCAGTATTTT.

The chain is built from TRBV19 and TRBJ2-3, with 10 positions matching TRBD1. V lost 4 bases and J lost 9; bases outside the gene matches: 10. The CDR3 loop spans 15 amino acids. Germline CDR1 reads LNHDA; CDR2 reads SQIVND (reference sequence). The CDR3 region is CASSTYGTGEQTQYF. The CDR3, as DNA: TGTGCCAGTAGTACATACGGGACAGGGGAGCAGACGCAGTATTTT.

In its sample, this clone was seen once. The V call is TRBV6-2 or TRBV6-3, the J call TRBJ2-5, with 11 bases lining up with TRBD2. The V gene end was trimmed by 4 bases and the J gene end by 5 bases; junction bases not matched to a gene: 6. The CDR3 runs to 15 residues. CDR1 and CDR2 from the germline V gene are MNHEY and SVGEGT. In nucleotides, the CDR3 is TGTGCCAGCAGTTGGGTGACTAGCGGGATGGAGACCCAGTACTTC. It encodes CASSWVTSGMETQYF.

The V call is TRBV30, the J call TRBJ1-2, with TRBD1 identical over 8 bases. The CDR3 loop spans 12 amino acids. The germline gives CDR1 GTSNPN, CDR2 SVGIG (reference sequence). Trimming removed 4 bases from V and 7 bases from J; junction bases left unmatched: 5. CDR3 sequence: CAWTQGAFGYTF. CDR3 sequence (DNA): TGTGCCTGGACCCAGGGGGCCTTTGGCTACACCTTC.

This clone was found a few times. V is TRBV6-5 and J is TRBJ1-1; D is unclear. Looked up from germline, CDR1 is MNHEY and CDR2 is SVGAGI. The length of the CDR3 is 14 residues. V shed 6 bases and J shed 1 base, with 12 bases lying between them. CDR3 in DNA: TGTGCCAGCAGACCCCCCCCATCGAACACTGAAGCTTTCTTT. Encoded protein: CASRPPPSNTEAFF.